What follows are 17 T cell receptor beta chains derived from one specimen sequenced in a study of a mutant IDH1 vaccine in newly diagnosed glioma. No antigen has been identified for these receptors. Stated time point: week 23, last vaccination. A single vaccine dose contained 300 ug of mutant IDH1 20-mer peptide, and topical imiquimod was used with it. The assay was immunoSEQ multiplex PCR, and TCRdb's table has in-frame clones only and misses some. Seen here are tens of thousands of clones, around 87% observed once, and the top ten hold about 1.5%. The input for sequencing was PBMCs, taken from a glioma patient whose treatment included an IDH1 peptide vaccine. Source of these receptors: a man in his forties with glioma.

This clone was detected only once. The genes are TRBV29-1 and TRBJ1-4; 7 nucleotides line up with TRBD1. Germline V gene data show CDR1 as SQVTM and CDR2 as ANQGSEA. The CDR3 has 15 amino acids. With V trimmed by 4 bases and J by 2 bases, 7 bases remained unmatched. The CDR3 coding sequence is TGCAGCGTTGCTGGTAGGGGGCCGACTAATGAAAAACTGTTTTTT. Protein: CSVAGRGPTNEKLFF.

The chain carries TRBV28 and TRBJ1-5; D is undetermined. The germline gives CDR1 MDHEN, CDR2 SYDVKM. The CDR3 consists of 16 residues. Between the trimmed V and J ends, which lost 11 bases and 7 bases, there was a span of 27 bases. CDR3 loop: CACGREGNPRRQPQHF. CDR3 nucleotide sequence: TGTGCCTGCGGGCGCGAGGGCAACCCGAGGAGGCAGCCCCAGCATTTT.

The rearrangement joins TRBV9 to TRBJ2-2; D gene ambiguous. The CDR3 is 14 residues long. CDR1 is SGDLS and CDR2 is YYNGEE in the germline V gene. The V and J ends lost 1 base and 11 bases respectively, with 15 bases between them. In nucleotides, the CDR3 is TGTGCCAGCAGCGTAATTGGCACGGACGCTGAGCTGTTTTTT. Amino acids: CASSVIGTDAELFF.

The chain uses TRBV2 and TRBJ2-1; no reliable D call. The CDR3 runs 15 residues. V was clipped by 7 bases and J by 6 bases, with 19 bases between them. Germline V gene lookup returns CDR1 SNHLY and CDR2 FYNNEI. DNA for the CDR3: TGTGCCAGCACCCAGTTAGCTCCTACTCGCAATGAGCAGTTCTTC. As protein: CASTQLAPTRNEQFF.

The CDR3 coding sequence is TGTGCCAGCAGCCAAGATCCTAAGAACACTGAAGCTTTCTTT. Its protein is CASSQDPKNTEAFF. The rearrangement uses TRBV4-2 and TRBJ1-1; D unclear. Trimming took off 0 bases at V and 1 base at J, with 6 bases between the two ends. CDR1 is LGHNA and CDR2 is YNFKEQ in the germline V gene. The length of the CDR3 is 14 residues.

The chain joins TRBV7-2 to TRBJ2-5, with 15 bases fitting TRBD2. Germline values: CDR1 SGHTA, CDR2 FQGNSA. V trimming: 6 bases; J trimming: 5 bases; junction bases outside the gene matches: 4. This CDR3 spans 15 amino acids. The CDR3 region has the DNA TGTGCCAGCAGGTCCGGGACTAGCGGGAGGGAGACCCAGTACTTC. It encodes CASRSGTSGRETQYF.

A single count supports this clone. The rearrangement uses TRBV5-6 and TRBJ1-5, with D unclear. This CDR3 has 15 amino acids. Germline CDR1 SGHDT, CDR2 YYEEEE. V lost 3 bases and J lost 2, with 12 bases in between. The CDR3 protein is CASSSGGFGNQPQHF. CDR3 in DNA: TGTGCCAGCAGCTCGGGAGGGTTTGGCAATCAGCCCCAGCATTTT.

The chain couples TRBV19 to TRBJ1-1, with D tentatively TRBD1 (6 bases). Trimming pared 7 bases from V and 1 base from J, leaving 19 bases between. The CDR3 is 16 amino acids. CDR1 and CDR2 (germline): LNHDA, SQIVND (reference sequence). CDR3: CASTGTPRIRNTEAFF. The DNA for the CDR3 is TGTGCCAGTACGGGGACACCTAGGATCCGGAACACTGAAGCTTTCTTT.

A single count supports this clone. V is TRBV27 and J is TRBJ1-5, with 10 bases that match TRBD1. This CDR3 has 15 residues. With 3 bases clipped from V and 3 bases from J, the junction kept 2 bases outside the gene matches. Germline CDR1 MNHEY, CDR2 SMNVEV (reference sequence). The CDR3 reads CASSLGQGYNQPQHF. CDR3 sequence (DNA): TGTGCCAGCAGTTTGGGACAGGGGTACAATCAGCCCCAGCATTTT.

This clone has only one observation. The V and J genes are TRBV5-1 and TRBJ1-4; D may be TRBD1 (5 bases). Trimming pared 5 bases from V and 5 bases from J, leaving 13 bases between. Germline V gives CDR1 SGHRS, CDR2 YFSETQ. The CDR3 sequence is 14 residues long. CDR3 in amino acids: CASSSTVPNEKLFF. The CDR3 coding sequence is TGCGCCAGCAGTTCGACAGTTCCGAATGAAAAACTGTTTTTT.

The chain combines TRBV11-2 with TRBJ1-2; 11 nucleotides match TRBD1. The CDR3 contains 17 residues. Trimming cost V 3 bases and J 0 bases; bases outside gene matches: 6. Germline V gene lookup returns CDR1 SGHAT and CDR2 FQNNGV. CDR3 coding DNA: TGTGCCAGCAGCTTGGGACAGGGGGTACTAACTAACTATGGCTACACCTTC. It yields the protein CASSLGQGVLTNYGYTF.

This chain uses TRBV5-1 with TRBJ1-4, with D tentatively TRBD1 (6 bases). The CDR3 length is 15 residues. The germline gives CDR1 SGHRS, CDR2 YFSETQ. V lost 3 bases to trimming and J lost 6 bases, with 15 bases between them. Written as DNA, the CDR3 is TGCGCCAGCAGCTACCAACAGGGAAGCGATGAAAAACTGTTTTTT. As protein: CASSYQQGSDEKLFF.

V and J are TRBV4-2 and TRBJ2-3; 11 nucleotides agree with TRBD2. V shed 0 bases, J shed 5 bases, and the junction held 4 bases outside the gene matches. Germline lookup yields CDR1 LGHNA and CDR2 YNFKEQ. The CDR3 has 16 residues. The CDR3 sequence is CASSQDGTSGIDTQYF. The CDR3 DNA reads TGTGCCAGCAGCCAAGATGGGACTAGCGGAATAGATACGCAGTATTTT.

The chain combines TRBV15 with TRBJ2-3, with D hard to call. Germline lookup yields CDR1 LNHNV and CDR2 YYDKDF (reference sequence). Trimming removed 2 bases from V and 14 bases from J, with 17 bases in between. The CDR3 runs 13 residues. The chain's CDR3 is CATSRRKDRFLYF. Written as DNA, the CDR3 is TGTGCCACCAGCAGAAGAAAGGACCGGTTTTTGTATTTT.

The rearrangement uses TRBV15 and TRBJ2-7; D is perhaps TRBD1 (6 bases). The germline V gene has CDR1 LNHNV and CDR2 YYDKDF (reference sequence). Deletions cut 11 bases from V and 7 bases from J, with 21 bases between. This CDR3 spans 13 amino acids. As DNA, the CDR3 is TGTGCCCTATCGACAGGAGGTAGGGGTGAGCAGTACTTC. Translated: CALSTGGRGEQYF.

The rearrangement joins TRBV4-1 to TRBJ2-1, with 9 bases identical to TRBD2. The CDR3 has 17 residues. CDR1 is MGHRA and CDR2 is YSYEKL in the germline V gene. V was clipped by 1 base and J by 9 bases; unmatched bases: 13. As DNA, the CDR3 is TGCGCCAGCAGCCAAGCATCGGCGGGAGGGCCGTCGGGTGAGCAGTTCTTC. Translation gives CASSQASAGGPSGEQFF.

The V call is TRBV5-1, the J call TRBJ2-5, with 8 bases that match TRBD1. This CDR3 is 14 amino acids long. The ends lost 4 bases at V and 5 bases at J; junction bases unmatched: 7. Germline V lookup: CDR1 SGHRS, CDR2 YFSETQ. CDR3 residues: CASSPRQGRETQYF. CDR3 coding DNA: TGCGCCAGCAGCCCTCGACAGGGGCGGGAGACCCAGTACTTC.